The table lists the clone carrying this T cell receptor (beta chain) with a few counts. This entry is derived from a study of blood T cell repertoires in COVID-19. CDR3 length equals 16 residues. With V trimmed by 5 bases and J by 8 bases, 9 bases remained unmatched. Per the germline V gene, CDR1 is SGHRS and CDR2 is YFSETQ. Measured with immunoSEQ multiplex PCR; TCRdb has only the in-frame clones, and not every one. The table records approximately 170,000 clones, 79% of them present only once. The sequence was collected from a woman between 65 and 79 years old in a cohort exposed to, infected with or recovered from COVID-19 (not recorded which). The genes are TRBV5-1 and TRBJ2-1; TRBD2 agrees at 14 bases. The material sequenced was PBMCs or T cells enriched from blood (not recorded which). In DNA form, the CDR3 reads TGCGCCAGCAGTACGGGACTAGCGGGAGTAAAAGATGAGCAGTTCTTC. Residues: CASSTGLAGVKDEQFF.